The table lists the clone carrying this T cell receptor (beta chain) with a few counts. Its antigen is unknown. This sample is drawn from a study of T cell repertoires in cytomegalovirus infection. Study details: Matching HLA type, along with CMV infection, was indicated by public TCR beta signatures.

TCRdb redid the calling of the reads with MiXCR, one entry per CDR3 protein. The sample holds over 150,000 distinct CDR3 sequences, about a sixth seen once. The CDR3 contains 15 residues. The V and J ends lost 5 bases and 5 bases respectively, with 18 bases between them. Overall study findings and caveats: Within the response measured ex vivo, HLA-C-restricted CMV-specific TCR beta clonotypes were dominant. Summed public TCR beta family frequency identified CMV carriers bearing the relevant HLA.

This receptor was identified in a human donor in good health (CMV status not recorded). Some clones in this sample may be carry-over from other donors' samples. V gene TRBV12-3 or TRBV12-4 combines with J gene TRBJ1-2; possible D gene TRBD1, 6 bases. Sequenced: CD8+ T cells from PBMCs. The CDR3 is CASSGPGDLGYGYTF. CDR3 DNA: TGTGCCAGCAGTGGGCCAGGGGACCTCGGTTATGGCTACACCTTC.